This TCR beta chain was obtained from a study of T cell clonality in common variable immunodeficiency. Notes on this clone: No antigen is known for it. The sequence runs out 3 residues before the end of the CDR3; the remainder is reconstructed from the germline J gene.

The method was immunoSEQ multiplex PCR; TCRdb's version includes in-frame clones alone and lacks a portion of them. Reported are fewer than 20,000 clones, none seen only once; the ten largest carry 13% to 15%. Whole-study results and caveats: In common variable immunodeficiency, TCR beta chains reportedly carried fewer deletions and N-nucleotide insertions.

CDR3 length: 13 residues. Trimming cost V 10 bases and J 1 base, with 11 bases left between them. Germline loops: CDR1 LNHDA, CDR2 SQIVND (reference sequence). Material for sequencing was peripheral blood mononuclear cells. The sequence came from a human donor with common variable immunodeficiency. The V gene is TRBV19, the J gene TRBJ2-4; possibly TRBD2 for D (6 bases). CDR3 loop: CATMEGAKNIQYF. The sequenced part of the CDR3 DNA is TGTGCCACCATGGAGGGGGCCAAAAACATT.